This entry features one T cell receptor (beta chain) sequence. Its antigen is unidentified. Relapse after autologous stem cell transplantation occurred in every patient, and brentuximab vedotin exposure varied. This entry comes from a study of PD-1 blockade in classical Hodgkin lymphoma. Study-level findings and limits: Newly diagnosed patients reportedly trailed healthy donors in baseline TCR diversity.

Assay: immunoSEQ multiplex PCR; the TCRdb copy retains only in-frame clones and omits some. Counted here are 95,000 to 100,000 clones, roughly 91% occurring once; the ten biggest clones make up around 7%. In germline, CDR1 is MNHEY, CDR2 SMNVEV (reference sequence). V was clipped by 11 bases and J by 16 bases, with 21 bases between them. CDR3 length equals 11 residues. This TCR came from a human donor with classical Hodgkin lymphoma. The chain couples TRBV27 to TRBJ1-3, with D unresolved. The input for sequencing was peripheral blood mononuclear cells (PBMCs), taken before the second cycle of nivolumab. CDR3 coding DNA: TGTGCCCCCCGGGAAGGCCCGGGTAGGTATTTT. This codes for CAPREGPGRYF.